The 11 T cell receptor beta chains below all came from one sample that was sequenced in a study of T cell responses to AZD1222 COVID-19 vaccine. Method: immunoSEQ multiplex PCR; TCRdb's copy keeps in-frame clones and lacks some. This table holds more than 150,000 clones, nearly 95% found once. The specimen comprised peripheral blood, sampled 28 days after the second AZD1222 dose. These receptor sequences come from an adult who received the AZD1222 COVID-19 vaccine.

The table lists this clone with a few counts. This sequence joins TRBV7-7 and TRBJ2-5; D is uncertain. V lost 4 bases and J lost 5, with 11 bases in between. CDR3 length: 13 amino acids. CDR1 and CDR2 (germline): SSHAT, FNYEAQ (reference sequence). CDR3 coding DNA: TGTGCCAGCAGCTCGGACCGCGGCGAGACCCAGTACTTC. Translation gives CASSSDRGETQYF.

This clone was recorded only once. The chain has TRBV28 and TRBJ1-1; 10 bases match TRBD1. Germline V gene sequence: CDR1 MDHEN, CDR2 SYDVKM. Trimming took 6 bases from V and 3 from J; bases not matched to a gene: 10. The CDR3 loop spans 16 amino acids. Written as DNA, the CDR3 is TGTGCCAGCAGGCTACAGGCGGGACAGGGGTACACTGAAGCTTTCTTT. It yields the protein CASRLQAGQGYTEAFF.

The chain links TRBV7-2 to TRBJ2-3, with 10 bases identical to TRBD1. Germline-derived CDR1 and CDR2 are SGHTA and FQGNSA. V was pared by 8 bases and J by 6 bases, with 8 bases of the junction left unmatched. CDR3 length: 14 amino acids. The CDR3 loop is CASASPDRGDTQYF. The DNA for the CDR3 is TGTGCCAGCGCCTCTCCGGACAGGGGGGATACGCAGTATTTT.

CDR3 protein: CASSPSGVTDTQYF. As DNA, the CDR3 is TGTGCCAGCAGCCCTAGCGGGGTCACAGATACGCAGTATTTT. This chain connects TRBV11-2 to TRBJ2-3; 9 positions agree with TRBD2. V lost 5 bases to trimming and J lost 2 bases; unmatched junction nucleotides: 2. The CDR3 is 14 amino acids. Germline CDR1 is SGHAT and CDR2 is FQNNGV.

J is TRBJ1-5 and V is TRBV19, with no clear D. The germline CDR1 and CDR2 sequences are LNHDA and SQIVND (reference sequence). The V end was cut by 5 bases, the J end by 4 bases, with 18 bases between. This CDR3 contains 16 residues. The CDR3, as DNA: TGTGCCAGTAGTCCCCGGCCCCTCAGGCCTAATCAGCCCCAGCATTTT. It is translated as CASSPRPLRPNQPQHF.

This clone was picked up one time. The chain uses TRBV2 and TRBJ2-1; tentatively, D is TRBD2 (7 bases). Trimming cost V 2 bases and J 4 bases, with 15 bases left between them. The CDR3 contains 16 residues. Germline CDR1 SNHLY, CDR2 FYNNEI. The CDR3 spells CASSELGGAAYNEQFF. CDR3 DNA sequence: TGTGCCAGCAGTGAACTGGGGGGGGCCGCATACAATGAGCAGTTCTTC.

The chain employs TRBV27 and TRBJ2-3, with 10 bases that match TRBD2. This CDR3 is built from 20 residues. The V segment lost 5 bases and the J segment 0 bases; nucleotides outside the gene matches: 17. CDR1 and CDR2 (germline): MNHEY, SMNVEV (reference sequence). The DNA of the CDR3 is TGTGCCAGCAGTGCCGAATCGAATCGACTAGCGGGCCTAAGCACAGATACGCAGTATTTT. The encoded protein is CASSAESNRLAGLSTDTQYF.

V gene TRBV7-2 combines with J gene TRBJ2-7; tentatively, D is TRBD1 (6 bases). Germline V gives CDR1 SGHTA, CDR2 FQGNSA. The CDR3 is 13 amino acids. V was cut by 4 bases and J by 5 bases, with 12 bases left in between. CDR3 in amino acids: CASSSRTGNEQYF. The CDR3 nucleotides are TGTGCCAGCAGCTCCAGAACAGGGAACGAGCAGTACTTC. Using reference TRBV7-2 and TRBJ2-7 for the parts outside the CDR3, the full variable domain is GAGVSQSPSNKVTEKGKDVELRCDPISGHTALYWYRQSLGQGLEFLIYFQGNSAPDKSGLPSDRFSAERTGGSVSTLTIQRTQQEDSAVYLCASSSRTGNEQYFGPGTRLTVT.

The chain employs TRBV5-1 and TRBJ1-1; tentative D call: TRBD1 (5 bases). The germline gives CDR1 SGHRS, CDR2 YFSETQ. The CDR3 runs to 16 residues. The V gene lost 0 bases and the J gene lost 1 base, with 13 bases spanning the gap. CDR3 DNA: TGCGCCAGCAGCTTGGATCAGGGATATACGAACACTGAAGCTTTCTTT. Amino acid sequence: CASSLDQGYTNTEAFF.

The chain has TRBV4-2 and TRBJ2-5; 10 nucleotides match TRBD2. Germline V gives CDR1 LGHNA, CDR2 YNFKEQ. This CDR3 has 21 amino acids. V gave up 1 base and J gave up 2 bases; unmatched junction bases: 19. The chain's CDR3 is CASSQGRSSGSFSLKQETQYF. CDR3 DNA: TGTGCCAGCAGCCAAGGACGGTCTAGCGGGAGTTTCTCGCTTAAACAAGAGACCCAGTACTTC.

CDR3 sequence (DNA): TGTGCCAGCTCACTCACGATAGGGACCGATGAGGGCTACACCTTC. Translated, it gives CASSLTIGTDEGYTF. V is TRBV18 and J is TRBJ1-2; a weak D match, TRBD1 (5 bases). Trimming removed 4 bases at V and 8 bases at J, with 20 bases between. Germline V lookup: CDR1 KGHSH, CDR2 LQKENI. The CDR3 extends over 15 amino acids.